The sequence of this T cell receptor beta chain was determined in a study of blood T cells in healthy people across ages (dated by TCRdb to between 2015 and 2017). Study-wide context: In model experiments, roughly one uniquely barcoded TCR beta cDNA molecule per two T cells was captured by template switching. Using deep sequencing normalized with unique cDNA molecular identifiers, the study measured how TCR beta repertoire diversity changes with age. Donors were grouped into four age groups: young (average 16 years), middle-aged (about 40), aged (around 60) and long-lived (around 82). To avoid experimental bias, donors of different ages were randomly spread across the sequencing lanes. For two donors (one aged 18 to 29 and one aged 80 or older), the study analyzed two additional independent replicas of 1 million unique cDNA reads from the same blood draw. The research as a whole found: The CMV infection status of donors was not known, potentially confounding age-related changes in expanded clonotypes. Conclusive comparison of naive and antigen-experienced compartments was prevented by the profiling of bulk unsorted PBMCs. Compared with the aged group, the long-lived group had more naive CD4+ T cells, fewer expanded clones and increased TCR diversity, a pattern suggesting age selection. There was a strong correlation between observed TCR beta diversity and the percentage of naive T cells measured by flow cytometry. As age increased, observed TCR beta diversity per million T cells dropped in a roughly linear way, and a significant reduction was already evident by age 40. Total diversity estimates from one million sequenced T cells were considered lower bounds and underestimates.

The germline V gene encodes CDR1 MRHNA and CDR2 SNTAGT. The cysteine opens and the phenylalanine closes a CDR3 of 10 amino acids. The DNA shown is the 30-base CDR3, in frame from base 1. The V and J ends are trimmed by 6 bases and 7 bases, leaving 6 bases between them. The approximately 40 donors, aged about 6 to 95 years, were systemically healthy Caucasian individuals from Russia. Roughly 9 milliliters of peripheral blood were drawn from each donor into EDTA-treated Vacutainer tubes. PBMCs were isolated by Ficoll-Paque density-gradient centrifugation, with at least 6 million obtained per sample. Total RNA, at least 6 micrograms per sample, was extracted from PBMCs with Trizol reagent. For every donor, an aliquot of PBMCs went through flow cytometry to measure the percentages of naive CD45RAhigh/CD27high T cells. Receptor libraries were prepared by 5' RACE. Sequencing took place on an Illumina HiSeq 2500. A second PCR of about 6 to 11 cycles was performed with a sample-barcoded 5' primer and a J-beta primer mix. A template-switch 5' adaptor carrying 12 random nucleotides introduced a unique molecular identifier onto each TCR beta cDNA molecule. At least 3 million CDR3-containing paired-end reads were obtained from each sample. First-strand cDNA synthesis was performed from all RNA using the Mint cDNA synthesis kit, with priming by a TRBC-specific oligonucleotide. Following uracil-DNA glycosylase treatment, all cDNA underwent a first 18-cycle PCR with the universal primers M1SS and BC2_uni_R. From the authors' description of their analysis: For normalization, 1 million high-quality reads, each with a distinct molecular identifier, were randomly selected from each sample. Instead of being binned into consensus sequences, reads that shared molecular identifiers were thrown out. MiTCR, run with a Q25 quality threshold and the strictest error-elimination algorithm, handled CDR3 identification, clonotype clustering and error correction. A nonparametric unseen species model using Euler transformation provided a lower-bound estimate of total TCR beta diversity. The public reads were reprocessed in TCRdb via fastp at Q25 and MiXCR, keeping in-frame beta chains. Each CDR3 protein gets just one entry, which takes the most common genes and DNA from the rows behind it. These V and J calls originate from TCRdb's pipeline instead of the authors' own analysis. This sample gives hundreds of thousands of distinct CDR3 sequences in total; about a fifth of them show up just once. The ten largest make up approximately 20% of the sample.

The sample holds a few counts of this clonotype. The antigen it recognizes is unknown. Qualities for individual bases were not recorded, and no much larger clone is one base off. The rearrangement joined TRBV6-4 to TRBJ1-2; the D gene identity is not certain. The sample was blood. This TCR came from a man in his 70s in good health. The nucleotide sequence reads TGTGCCAGCAGAGAGAGTGGCTACACCTTC. Its translation is CASRESGYTF.